This TCR beta chain is from a study of T cells in Graves' hyperthyroidism and ophthalmopathy. General study results and limits: Ophthalmopathy onset followed model prediction by a median approximately seven months.

V shed 0 bases and J shed 3 bases, with 10 bases lying between them. Germline values: CDR1 KGHSH, CDR2 LQKENI. CDR3 length: 15 residues. Graves' hyperthyroidism qualified as stable when ophthalmopathy did not progress within 18 months. Uncontrolled infection, other autoimmune disease, pregnancy or lactation excluded patients. The PBMCs were taken from about 10 ml of fresh peripheral blood. The TCR beta CDR3 regions underwent amplification using RNA transcripts as the source. The TCR CDR3 was amplified in a first-round RT-PCR using the HTBI primer set. One entry per CDR3 protein, called by TCRdb with MiXCR from the multiplex PCR reads. The table records 400,000 to 550,000 distinct CDR3 sequences, roughly an eighth of them present only once. This clonotype was observed a few times. Its antigen is currently unknown.

Sequencing was done on a sample of blood. The source of this sequence is a woman younger than 35 with Graves' hyperthyroidism. J is TRBJ2-3 and V is TRBV18, with D uncertain. The CDR3: CASSPPAAQTDTQYF. CDR3 DNA sequence: TGTGCCAGCTCACCACCGGCAGCCCAGACAGATACGCAGTATTTT.